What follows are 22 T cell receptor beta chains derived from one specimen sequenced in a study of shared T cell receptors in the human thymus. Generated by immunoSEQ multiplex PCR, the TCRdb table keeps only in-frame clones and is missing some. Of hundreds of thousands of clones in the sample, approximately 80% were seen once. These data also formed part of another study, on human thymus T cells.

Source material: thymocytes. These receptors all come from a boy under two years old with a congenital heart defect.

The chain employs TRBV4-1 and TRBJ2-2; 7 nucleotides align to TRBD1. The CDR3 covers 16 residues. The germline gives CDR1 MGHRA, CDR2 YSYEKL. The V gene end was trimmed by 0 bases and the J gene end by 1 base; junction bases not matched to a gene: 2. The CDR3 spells CASSQDDRENTGELFF. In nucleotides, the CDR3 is TGCGCCAGCAGCCAAGACGACAGGGAGAACACCGGGGAGCTGTTTTTT.

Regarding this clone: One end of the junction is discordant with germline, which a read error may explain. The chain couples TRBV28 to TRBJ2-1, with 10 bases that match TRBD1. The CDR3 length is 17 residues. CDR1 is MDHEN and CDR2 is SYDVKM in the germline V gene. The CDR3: CASRLLTWDRGFDEQFF. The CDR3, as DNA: TGTGCCAGCAGATTATTGACCTGGGACAGGGGCTTCGATGAGCAGTTCTTC.

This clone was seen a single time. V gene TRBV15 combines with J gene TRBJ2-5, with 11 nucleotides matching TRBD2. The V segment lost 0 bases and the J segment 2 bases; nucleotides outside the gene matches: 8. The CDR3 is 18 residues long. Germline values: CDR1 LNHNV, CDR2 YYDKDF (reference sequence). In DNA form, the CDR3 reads TGTGCCACCAGCAGAGATCGGGGACTAGCGGACTCTCAAGAGACCCAGTACTTC. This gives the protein CATSRDRGLADSQETQYF.

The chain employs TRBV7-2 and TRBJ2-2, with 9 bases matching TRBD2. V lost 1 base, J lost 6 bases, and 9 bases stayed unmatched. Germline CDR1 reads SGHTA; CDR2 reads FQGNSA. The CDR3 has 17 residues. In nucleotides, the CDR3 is TGTGCCAGCAGCTTAGTGCGCCTAGCGGGAATCGCCGGGGAGCTGTTTTTT. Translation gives CASSLVRLAGIAGELFF.

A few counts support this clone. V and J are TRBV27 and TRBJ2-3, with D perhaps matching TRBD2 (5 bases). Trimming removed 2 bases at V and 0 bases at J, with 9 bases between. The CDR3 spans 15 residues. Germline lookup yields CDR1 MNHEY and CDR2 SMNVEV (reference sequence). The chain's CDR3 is CASSLQRPSTDTQYF. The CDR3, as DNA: TGTGCCAGCAGTTTACAGCGGCCTAGCACAGATACGCAGTATTTT.

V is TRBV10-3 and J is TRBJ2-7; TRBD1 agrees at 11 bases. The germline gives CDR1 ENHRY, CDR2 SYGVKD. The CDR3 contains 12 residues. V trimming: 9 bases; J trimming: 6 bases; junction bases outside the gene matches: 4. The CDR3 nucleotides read TGTGCCATGCCCGGGACAGGGGGCGAGCAGTACTTC. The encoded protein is CAMPGTGGEQYF.

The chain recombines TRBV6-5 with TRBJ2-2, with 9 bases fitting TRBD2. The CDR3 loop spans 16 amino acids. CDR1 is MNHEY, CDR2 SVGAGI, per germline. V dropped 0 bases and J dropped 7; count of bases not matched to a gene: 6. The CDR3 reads CASSYSRLAGIGELFF. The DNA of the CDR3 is TGTGCCAGCAGTTACTCCAGGCTAGCGGGAATCGGGGAGCTGTTTTTT.

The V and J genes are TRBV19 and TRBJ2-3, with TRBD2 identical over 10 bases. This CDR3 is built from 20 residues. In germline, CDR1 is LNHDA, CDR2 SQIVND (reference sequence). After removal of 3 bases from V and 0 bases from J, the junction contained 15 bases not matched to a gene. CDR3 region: CASSMGLAGAMGSSTDTQYF. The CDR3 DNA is TGTGCCAGTAGTATGGGTCTAGCGGGAGCCATGGGGTCTAGCACAGATACGCAGTATTTT.

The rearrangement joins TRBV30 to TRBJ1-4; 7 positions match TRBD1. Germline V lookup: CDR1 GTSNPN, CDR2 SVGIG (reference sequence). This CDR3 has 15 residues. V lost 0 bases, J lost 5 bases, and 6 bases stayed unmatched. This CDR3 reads CAWSVAGGTNEKLFF. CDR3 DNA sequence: TGTGCCTGGAGTGTAGCAGGGGGAACAAATGAAAAACTGTTTTTT.

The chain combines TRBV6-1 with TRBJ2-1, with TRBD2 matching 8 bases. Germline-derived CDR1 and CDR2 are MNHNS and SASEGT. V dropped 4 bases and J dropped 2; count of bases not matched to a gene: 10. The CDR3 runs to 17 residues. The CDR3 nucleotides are TGTGCCAGCAGTGTAACAGCGGGAGAACCCCCCTACAATGAGCAGTTCTTC. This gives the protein CASSVTAGEPPYNEQFF.

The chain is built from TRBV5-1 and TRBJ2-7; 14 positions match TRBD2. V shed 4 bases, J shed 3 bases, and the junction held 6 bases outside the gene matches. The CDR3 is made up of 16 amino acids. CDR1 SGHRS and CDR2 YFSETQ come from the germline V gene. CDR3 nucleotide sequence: TGCGCCAGCAGCCGGGGACTAGCGGGAGCCAACTACGAGCAGTACTTC. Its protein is CASSRGLAGANYEQYF.

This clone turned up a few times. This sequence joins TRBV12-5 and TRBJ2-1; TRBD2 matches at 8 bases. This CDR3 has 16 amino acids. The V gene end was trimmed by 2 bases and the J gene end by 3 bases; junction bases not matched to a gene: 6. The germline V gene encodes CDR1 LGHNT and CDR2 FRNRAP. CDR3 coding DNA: TGTGCTAGTGGTTTGCCGAGCGGGAGTGACTACAATGAGCAGTTCTTC. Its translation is CASGLPSGSDYNEQFF.

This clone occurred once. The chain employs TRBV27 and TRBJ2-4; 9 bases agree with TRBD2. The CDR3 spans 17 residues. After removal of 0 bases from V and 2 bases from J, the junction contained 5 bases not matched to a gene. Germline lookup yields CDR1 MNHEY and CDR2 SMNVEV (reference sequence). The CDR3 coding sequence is TGTGCCAGCAGTTTATCTAGGCGGGAGGGATCCAAAAACATTCAGTACTTC. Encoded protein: CASSLSRREGSKNIQYF.

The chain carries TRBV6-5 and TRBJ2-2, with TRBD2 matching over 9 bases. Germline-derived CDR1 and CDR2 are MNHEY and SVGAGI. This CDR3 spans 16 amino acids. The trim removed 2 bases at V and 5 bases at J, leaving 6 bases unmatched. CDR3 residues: CASSYRREGKTGELFF. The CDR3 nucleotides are TGTGCCAGCAGTTACAGGCGGGAGGGCAAAACCGGGGAGCTGTTTTTT.

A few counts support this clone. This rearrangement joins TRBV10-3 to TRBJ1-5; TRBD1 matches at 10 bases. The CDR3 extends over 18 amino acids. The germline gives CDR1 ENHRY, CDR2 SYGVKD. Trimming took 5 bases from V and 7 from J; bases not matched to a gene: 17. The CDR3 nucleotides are TGTGCCATCAGTACTGGGACAGGGGATCTTGGGCTCGGGCAGCCCCAGCATTTT. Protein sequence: CAISTGTGDLGLGQPQHF.

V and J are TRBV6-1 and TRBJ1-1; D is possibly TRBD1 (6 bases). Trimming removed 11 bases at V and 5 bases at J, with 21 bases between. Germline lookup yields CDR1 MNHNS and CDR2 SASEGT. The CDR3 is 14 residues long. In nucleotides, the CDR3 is TGTGCCGGCCAAAGGGGGGGCGGGAATACTGAAGCTTTCTTT. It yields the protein CAGQRGGGNTEAFF.

The CDR3: CASSSGRDRSYEQYF. The CDR3 coding sequence is TGTGCCAGCAGCTCAGGGCGGGACAGGAGCTACGAGCAGTACTTC. The chain employs TRBV5-6 and TRBJ2-7; TRBD1 agrees at 8 bases. Germline trimming cut 3 bases from V and 3 bases from J; bases unmatched to any gene: 8. Germline CDR1 is SGHDT and CDR2 is YYEEEE. The CDR3 is 15 amino acids. Variable domain in full (rest from reference TRBV5-6 and TRBJ2-7): DAGVTQSPTHLIKTRGQQVTLRCSPKSGHDTVSWYQQALGQGPQFIFQYYEEEERQRGNFPDRFSGHQFPNYSSELNVNALLLGDSALYLCASSSGRDRSYEQYFGPGTRLTVT.

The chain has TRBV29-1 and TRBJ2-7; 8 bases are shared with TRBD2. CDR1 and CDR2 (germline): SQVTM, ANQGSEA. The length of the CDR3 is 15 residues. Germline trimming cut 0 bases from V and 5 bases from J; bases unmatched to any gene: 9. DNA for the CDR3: TGCAGCGTTGAAGAAAGGGGCGGGGGGCCCCACGAGCAGTACTTC. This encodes CSVEERGGGPHEQYF.

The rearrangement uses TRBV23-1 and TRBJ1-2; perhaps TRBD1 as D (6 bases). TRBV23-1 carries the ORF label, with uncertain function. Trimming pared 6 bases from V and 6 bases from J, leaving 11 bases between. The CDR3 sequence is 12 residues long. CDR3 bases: TGCGCCAGCAGAGACAGGACCCATGGCTACACCTTC. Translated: CASRDRTHGYTF.

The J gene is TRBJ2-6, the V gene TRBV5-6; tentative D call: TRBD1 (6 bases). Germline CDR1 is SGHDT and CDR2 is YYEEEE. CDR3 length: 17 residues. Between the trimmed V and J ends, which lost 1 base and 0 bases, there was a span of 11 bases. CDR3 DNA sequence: TGTGCCAGCAGCTTGTGGGACAAGAGCTCTGGGGCCAACGTCCTGACTTTC. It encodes CASSLWDKSSGANVLTF. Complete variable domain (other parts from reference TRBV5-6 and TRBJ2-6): DAGVTQSPTHLIKTRGQQVTLRCSPKSGHDTVSWYQQALGQGPQFIFQYYEEEERQRGNFPDRFSGHQFPNYSSELNVNALLLGDSALYLCASSLWDKSSGANVLTFGAGSRLTVL.

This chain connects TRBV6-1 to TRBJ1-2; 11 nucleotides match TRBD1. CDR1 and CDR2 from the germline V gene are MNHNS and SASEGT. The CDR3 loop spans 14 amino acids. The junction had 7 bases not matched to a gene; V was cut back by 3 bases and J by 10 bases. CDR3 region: CASSEGPGQGDYTF. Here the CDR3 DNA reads TGTGCCAGCAGTGAGGGGCCGGGACAGGGGGACTACACCTTC.

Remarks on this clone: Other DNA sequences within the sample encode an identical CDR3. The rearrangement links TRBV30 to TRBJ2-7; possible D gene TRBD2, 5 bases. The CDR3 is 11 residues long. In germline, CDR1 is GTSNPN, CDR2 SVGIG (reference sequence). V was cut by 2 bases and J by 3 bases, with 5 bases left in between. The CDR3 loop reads CAWSRGYEQYF. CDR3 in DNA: TGTGCCTGGAGTCGGGGCTACGAGCAGTACTTC.